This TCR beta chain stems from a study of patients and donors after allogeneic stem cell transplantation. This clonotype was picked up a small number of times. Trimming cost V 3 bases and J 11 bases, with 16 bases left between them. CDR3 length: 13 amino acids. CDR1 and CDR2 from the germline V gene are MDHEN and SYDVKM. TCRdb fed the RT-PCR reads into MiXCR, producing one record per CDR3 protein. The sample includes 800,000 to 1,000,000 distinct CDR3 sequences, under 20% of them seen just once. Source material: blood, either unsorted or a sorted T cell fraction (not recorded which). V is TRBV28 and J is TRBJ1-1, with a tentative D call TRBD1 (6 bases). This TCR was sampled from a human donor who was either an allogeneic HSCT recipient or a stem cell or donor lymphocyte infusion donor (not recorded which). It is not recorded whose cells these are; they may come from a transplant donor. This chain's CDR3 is CASSFGGRTGAFF. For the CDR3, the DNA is TGTGCCAGCAGTTTTGGGGGCAGGACCGGGGCTTTCTTT.